This T cell receptor (beta chain) was sequenced in a study of blood T cells in healthy people across ages (dated by TCRdb to between 2014 and 2017). Context from the whole study: In model experiments, template switching captured about one uniquely barcoded TCR beta cDNA molecule for every two T cells. The study measured age-related changes in TCR beta repertoire diversity using deep sequencing normalized with unique cDNA molecular identifiers. The donors were split into four age groups: young (average 16 years), middle-aged (39), aged (around 67) and long-lived (under 90). For two donors (one aged 18 to 30 and one aged 80 or older), the study analyzed two additional independent replicas of 1 million unique cDNA reads from the same blood draw. What the work shows at the level of the full study, not this receptor alone: A strong correlation was found between observed TCR beta diversity and the percentage of naive T cells measured by flow cytometry. Compared with the aged group, more naive CD4+ T cells, fewer expanded clones and increased TCR diversity were shown by the long-lived group, suggesting age selection. Because the CMV infection status of the donors was unknown, age-related changes in expanded clonotypes may potentially have been confounded. Conclusive comparison of naive and antigen-experienced compartments was prevented by the profiling of bulk unsorted PBMCs. Observed TCR beta diversity per million T cells fell roughly linearly with age, and a significant reduction was already apparent by age around 40. Estimates of total diversity from one million sequenced T cells were regarded as lower bounds and underestimates.

Only a few counts were recorded for this clonotype. Which antigen it targets is not known. Per-nucleotide qualities are absent, and no much larger clonotype sits a single base away. Library preparation employed 5' RACE. The data were produced on an Illumina HiSeq 2500. A second PCR of roughly 7 to 11 cycles was run with a J-beta primer mix and a sample-barcoded 5' primer. Each TCR beta cDNA molecule received a unique molecular identifier from a template-switch 5' adaptor carrying 12 random nucleotides. Each sample yielded at least 3 million CDR3-containing paired-end reads. The Mint cDNA synthesis kit, primed by a TRBC-specific oligonucleotide, was used to synthesize first-strand cDNA from all RNA. Following uracil-DNA glycosylase treatment, all cDNA underwent a first 18-cycle PCR with the universal primers M1SS and BC2_uni_R. On the authors' methods: For normalization, 1 million high-quality reads, each with a distinct molecular identifier, were randomly selected from each sample. Instead of being binned into consensus sequences, reads that shared molecular identifiers were thrown out. MiTCR, run with a Q25 quality threshold and the strictest error-elimination algorithm, handled CDR3 identification, clonotype clustering and error correction. A nonparametric unseen species model using Euler transformation provided a lower-bound estimate of total TCR beta diversity. TCRdb applied fastp at Q25 and MiXCR to the public reads, then kept only in-frame beta chains. Rows are combined by CDR3 protein, so each entry shows the most common genes and DNA. These V and J calls rely on TCRdb rather than the paper's analysis. Across this sample there are about 800,000 distinct CDR3 sequences, with 20% to 30% seen only once. The ten largest clones take up approximately 4% of the sample.

V loses 6 bases at its end and J loses 5 bases; junction bases beyond the gene matches: 11. The germline V gene gives CDR1 as SNHLY and CDR2 as FYNNEI. There are 15 amino acids in the CDR3, from cysteine to phenylalanine inclusive. Only the CDR3 part of the read is kept: 45 bases, read in frame from the first base. The approximately 39 donors, aged about 6 to 100 years, were systemically healthy Caucasian individuals from Russia. Approximately 10 milliliters of peripheral blood were collected from each donor into EDTA-treated Vacutainer tubes. Ficoll-Paque density-gradient centrifugation was used to isolate PBMCs, with at least 6.5 million per sample. Total RNA, at least 6 micrograms per sample, was extracted from PBMCs with Trizol reagent. Naive CD45RAhigh/CD27high T cell percentages were measured by flow cytometry on a PBMC aliquot from every donor. These data were also reused for a study on T cells of mothers and their children. The second study's paper adds: Nine systemically healthy Caucasian individuals, comprising three mothers and their six children, were included as donors. cDNA synthesis consumed the entire amount of extracted RNA, loaded at 1.5 ug RNA in each 15 ul reaction. In the second PCR, the M1S primer introduced both the sample barcodes and 2-4 random nucleotides. Over 9.5 million TCR beta CDR3 reads were obtained for each mother, and 2.5 million to 3 million reads were obtained for each child. Thymic selection shapes the output of TCR recombination in a similar way in related and unrelated pairs, and inherited differences have a minor effect. Normalized repertoire overlap was always found to be slightly, but never significantly, higher in related mother-child pairs than in unrelated mother-child pairs. No persistent microchimeric T cell clones were detected, at a sensitivity of approximately 90 clones per million clonotypes. In the study, deep NGS was used to compare the TCR beta repertoires of mothers and children, and features distinguishing related mother-child pairs from unrelated individuals were sought. Mothers averaged around 40 +/- 4 years of age and children averaged around 10 +/- 4 years. After adapter ligation with NEBNext reagents, the libraries were sequenced on Illumina HiSeq 2000 with 100+100 nt paired-end reads. To prevent cross-contamination, the mother and child libraries were prepared one month apart and sequenced in separate runs. Between roughly 500,000 and 2,300,000 distinct TCR beta clonotypes were identified per donor. Naive TCR beta clonotypes were estimated from low-frequency clonotypes matched to each donor's FACS-determined naive share, without sorting.

The V gene is TRBV2 and the J gene is TRBJ2-5; 8 middle bases align to TRBD2. Sequencing was performed on blood. The sequence was obtained from a boy between 10 and 17 years old in good health. DNA sequence: TGTGCCAGCAGCCAACAGCGGGAGCTGCTGGAGACCCAGTACTTC. Translated, it gives CASSQQRELLETQYF.